The clone carrying this T cell receptor beta chain was observed a few times. Measured with immunoSEQ multiplex PCR; TCRdb has only the in-frame clones, and not every one. The sample consists of more than 250,000 clones, 70% to 90% of them appearing once. The entry originates in a study of blood T cell repertoires in COVID-19. The sample consisted of peripheral blood. The receptor was derived from a woman under 40 with COVID-19, enrolled during active disease.

The CDR3 bases are TGTGCCAGTAGAGTGAAGGGGCAGATCGGATCACCCCTCCACTTT. Translated: CASRVKGQIGSPLHF. The V call is TRBV19, the J call TRBJ1-6, with D possibly matching TRBD1 (5 bases). This CDR3 has 15 residues. CDR1 and CDR2 from the germline V gene are LNHDA and SQIVND (reference sequence). V was pared by 6 bases and J by 10 bases, with 19 bases between.